The next 13 T cell receptor beta chains were all read from a single sample in a study of T cells in Graves' hyperthyroidism and ophthalmopathy. There were TCR beta CDR3 regions amplified from RNA transcripts. Primed by the HTBI set, a first-round RT-PCR was run on the TCR CDR3. TCRdb independently ran MiXCR on the multiplex PCR reads; one entry per CDR3 protein. The profile covers 500,000 or so distinct CDR3 sequences, with approximately 17% appearing a single time and under 20% taken by the ten largest. The specimen was blood. Source of these receptors: a woman aged 18-30 years with Graves' ophthalmopathy.

In this sample, this clonotype turned up many times. The chain is built from TRBV5-1 and TRBJ2-3; 7 bases map to TRBD1. CDR3 length: 16 residues. The J segment lost 6 bases and the V segment lost 0 bases, leaving 10 bases of the junction unmatched. CDR1 is SGHRS, CDR2 YFSETQ, per germline. The CDR3 reads CASSLAVTGLGDTQYF. The DNA of the CDR3 is TGCGCCAGCAGCTTGGCCGTGACAGGGTTAGGGGATACGCAGTATTTT.

This clonotype was seen many times. This chain connects TRBV28 to TRBJ2-5; 8 nucleotides agree with TRBD2. The V and J ends lost 5 bases and 2 bases, in that order; junction bases with no gene match: 10. Germline V gives CDR1 MDHEN, CDR2 SYDVKM. This CDR3 is built from 16 residues. The CDR3 loop reads CASSGPGLGLQETQYF. The CDR3 bases are TGTGCCAGCAGTGGACCGGGACTAGGTTTACAAGAGACCCAGTACTTC.

This clonotype has more than one count but fewer than ten. The V gene is TRBV5-6, the J gene TRBJ2-3; no definite D call. The CDR3 spans 13 residues. CDR1 is SGHDT, CDR2 YYEEEE, per germline. V was shortened by 1 base and J by 4 bases, with 7 bases between the two germline ends. CDR3 region: CASSLLAADTQYF. The CDR3 DNA is TGTGCCAGCAGCTTGCTGGCGGCAGATACGCAGTATTTT.

This clonotype was seen at least ten times. V usage is TRBV7-2 and J usage is TRBJ2-1; D perhaps matches TRBD1 (5 bases). Trimming cost V 5 bases and J 2 bases, with 13 bases left between them. This CDR3 has 15 amino acids. Germline V gives CDR1 SGHTA, CDR2 FQGNSA. The chain's CDR3 is CASSTEVGAYNEQFF. As DNA, the CDR3 is TGTGCCAGCAGCACGGAAGTAGGGGCCTACAATGAGCAGTTCTTC.

This clonotype was found many times. The chain is built from TRBV12-5 and TRBJ2-1, with 10 bases matching TRBD1. The CDR3 runs to 17 residues. The V segment lost 1 base and the J segment 2 bases; nucleotides outside the gene matches: 5. The germline V gene has CDR1 LGHNT and CDR2 FRNRAP. This chain's CDR3 is CASGLGTGTGAYNEQFF. CDR3 nucleotide sequence: TGTGCTAGTGGTTTGGGAACCGGGACAGGGGCCTACAATGAGCAGTTCTTC.

This clonotype was counted a few times. V gene TRBV29-1 combines with J gene TRBJ2-7; 9 positions agree with TRBD1. This CDR3 has 13 residues. Germline V CDR1 and CDR2: SQVTM, ANQGSEA. V lost 7 bases to trimming and J lost 2 bases; unmatched junction nucleotides: 6. The CDR3, as DNA: TGCAGCGGGGGGGGACAGGGTCCCTACGAGCAGTACTTC. It translates to CSGGGQGPYEQYF.

Concerning this clonotype: A clone one base away is much larger, so this may be a read error. V usage is TRBV10-3 and J usage is TRBJ2-2, with 8 bases matching TRBD2. CDR3 size: 17 residues. Germline V CDR1 and CDR2: ENHRY, SYGVKD. For the CDR3, the DNA is TGTGCCATCAGTGAGCGAGCGGGAGAGGGTGACACCGGGGAGCTGTGTTTT. Encoded protein: CAISERAGEGDTGELCF.

Ten or more counts support this clonotype. The chain carries TRBV20-1 and TRBJ2-3; no reliable D call. The CDR3 length is 15 residues. Trimming took 6 bases from V and 4 from J, leaving 20 bases between them. The germline V gene has CDR1 DFQATT and CDR2 SNEGSKA (reference sequence). CDR3 sequence: CSALIPEKWADTQYF. Written as DNA, the CDR3 is TGCAGTGCCTTAATCCCAGAGAAATGGGCAGATACGCAGTATTTT.

This clonotype was detected ten times or more. The chain employs TRBV3-1 and TRBJ2-1, with D unclear. This CDR3 has 13 residues. CDR1 and CDR2 (germline): LGHDT, YNNKEL (reference sequence). V was shortened by 0 bases and J by 7 bases, with 7 bases between the two germline ends. The CDR3 reads CASSQDWGNEQFF. CDR3 DNA: TGTGCCAGCAGCCAAGATTGGGGAAATGAGCAGTTCTTC.

In this sample, this clonotype turned up many times. The DNA of the CDR3 is TGTGCCAGCAGCCGACAGGGGTATGGCTACACCTTC. This translates into CASSRQGYGYTF. This chain uses TRBV3-1 with TRBJ1-2, with 8 bases that match TRBD1. The CDR3 has 12 amino acids. From germline, CDR1 is LGHDT and CDR2 YNNKEL (reference sequence). Losses at the gene ends were 4 bases for V and 5 bases for J; bases not matched to a gene: 0.

CDR3 sequence: CASSYSRNRVNEQFF. CDR3 sequence (DNA): TGTGCCAGCAGTTACTCCCGAAACAGGGTAAATGAGCAGTTCTTC. The rearrangement joins TRBV6-5 to TRBJ2-1; TRBD1 might be the D (6 bases). Germline-derived CDR1 and CDR2 are MNHEY and SVGAGI. This CDR3 has 15 residues. Trimming cost V 0 bases and J 7 bases, with 13 bases left between them.

The V and J genes are TRBV19 and TRBJ2-3; maybe TRBD2 (6 bases). The CDR3 sequence is 14 residues long. V was trimmed by 3 bases and J by 6 bases, leaving 13 bases between them. CDR1 is LNHDA and CDR2 is SQIVND in the germline V gene (reference sequence). CDR3 residues: CASSMEPGVDTQYF. In DNA, the CDR3 is TGTGCCAGTAGTATGGAGCCGGGAGTGGATACGCAGTATTTT.

The chain joins TRBV6-1 to TRBJ1-3; 7 nucleotides agree with TRBD1. This CDR3 region has 18 residues. Germline V gene data show CDR1 as MNHNS and CDR2 as SASEGT. V lost 6 bases to trimming and J lost 0 bases; unmatched junction nucleotides: 14. CDR3 in amino acids: CASSPWGQTISSGNTIYF. In DNA form, the CDR3 reads TGTGCCAGCAGCCCATGGGGACAGACGATATCCTCTGGAAACACCATATATTTT.